This T cell receptor beta chain was captured by sequencing in a study of shared clonotypes between healthy human individuals. Study-level background: CD8 memory received one plate per donor, CD8 naive two, CD4 memory three and CD4 naive three. Broader study findings: Estimated richness was generally greater in naive than memory subsets.

With regard to this clone: The antigen is not known.

TCRdb's copy holds only in-frame clones and misses some; the assay was immunoSEQ multiplex PCR. The repertoire includes fewer than 1.8 million clones, about 98.5% of them detected once, and roughly 0.36% sits in the top ten. Recent acute infections and vaccinations were absent in the healthy HIV-negative adult donors. CDR1 and CDR2 from the germline V gene are MDHEN and SYDVKM. This CDR3 spans 13 amino acids. Trimming took off 5 bases at V and 4 bases at J, with 10 bases between the two ends. The origin of this receptor is a man aged 30-40 years in good health. The sequencing sample was made of naive CD4+ T cells sorted from blood. The subset here: CD45RA+ positively selected. The chain couples TRBV28 to TRBJ2-3; no clear D. CDR3 bases: TGTGCCAGCAGTCCCACCGTGCCAGATACGCAGTATTTT. Translating it yields CASSPTVPDTQYF.